Each of the 8 T cell receptor beta chains below was sequenced from the same sample in a study of cytomegalovirus exposure and HLA in healthy donors (dated by TCRdb to 2016 to 2017). Library preparation used the immunoSEQ multiplex PCR assay. For the multiplex PCR, a mixture combining 60 forward primers for TCR Vbeta segments and 13 reverse primers for TCR Jbeta segments was used. TCRdb holds this immuneACCESS table with in-frame rearrangements only. Some clones are missing; in checked studies, unresolved V genes explain under half, and the rest has no known cause. The table for this sample shows about 140,000 clones. Clones ranked in the top ten supply approximately 1% of the sample. The sequenced material came from PBMCs. The receptors were sampled from a male donor in good health and CMV-seronegative.

The chain carries TRBV6-5 and TRBJ1-2; 8 nucleotides match TRBD1. V shed 6 bases and J 4 bases; nucleotides not matched to a gene: 10. CDR1 and CDR2 (germline): MNHEY, SVGAGI. This CDR3 has 15 residues. The DNA for the CDR3 is TGTGCCAGCAGCCCACGGACAGGGCAAAGCTATGGCTACACCTTC. It yields the protein CASSPRTGQSYGYTF.

The chain couples TRBV5-4 to TRBJ2-5; perhaps TRBD1 as D (8 bases). CDR1 SGHNT and CDR2 YYREEE come from the germline V gene (reference sequence). V was shortened by 0 bases and J by 5 bases, with 14 bases between the two germline ends. The CDR3 contains 15 residues. The CDR3 is CASSLDRGGGETQYF. The CDR3 coding sequence is TGTGCCAGCAGCTTGGACAGGGGGGGCGGGGAGACCCAGTACTTC.

The genes are TRBV28 and TRBJ2-7; D possibly corresponds to TRBD2 (6 bases). V lost 3 bases and J 2 bases, leaving 8 bases between the germline ends. This CDR3 region has 13 residues. The germline V gene has CDR1 MDHEN and CDR2 SYDVKM. The CDR3 here is CASSFREAYEQYF. The DNA of the CDR3 is TGTGCCAGCAGTTTCAGGGAGGCCTACGAGCAGTACTTC.

The rearrangement uses TRBV30 and TRBJ1-1; D gene ambiguous. Germline values: CDR1 GTSNPN, CDR2 SVGIG (reference sequence). Between the trimmed V and J ends, which lost 4 bases and 1 base, there was a span of 7 bases. CDR3 length: 12 residues. CDR3 in amino acids: CAWNTGNTEAFF. In nucleotides, the CDR3 is TGTGCCTGGAATACTGGGAACACTGAAGCTTTCTTT.

The rearrangement joins TRBV6-5 to TRBJ2-2; TRBD1 agrees at 11 bases. The CDR3 has 15 residues. Germline CDR1 is MNHEY and CDR2 is SVGAGI. The J segment lost 6 bases and the V segment lost 6 bases, leaving 6 bases of the junction unmatched. CDR3 sequence (DNA): TGTGCCAGCAGGGGAAGGACAGGGGGCTCCGGGGAGCTGTTTTTT. Protein sequence: CASRGRTGGSGELFF.

The V gene is TRBV30, the J gene TRBJ1-2, with a tentative D call TRBD1 (6 bases). The V gene's germline CDR1 is GTSNPN and CDR2 SVGIG (reference sequence). Trimming stripped 0 bases from V and 5 bases from J, with 13 bases between. This CDR3 contains 14 residues. CDR3 bases: TGTGCCTGGAGTGTAACGGGGGGCTCGTATGGCTACACCTTC. This encodes CAWSVTGGSYGYTF.

The rearrangement links TRBV30 to TRBJ1-2, with TRBD1 matching over 9 bases. The germline gives CDR1 GTSNPN, CDR2 SVGIG (reference sequence). The CDR3 is 13 residues long. J gave up 7 bases and V 4 bases, and 7 bases lay outside the gene matches. CDR3 region: CAWKQGASSGYTF. The DNA of the CDR3 is TGTGCCTGGAAACAGGGGGCATCGAGTGGCTACACCTTC.

The J gene is TRBJ2-7, the V gene TRBV6-5; 8 positions match TRBD1. Germline V gives CDR1 MNHEY, CDR2 SVGAGI. The CDR3 has 14 residues. The junction had 5 bases not matched to a gene; V was cut back by 5 bases and J by 2 bases. CDR3 loop: CASSTRDRTYEQYF. The CDR3 DNA reads as TGTGCCAGCAGTACCCGGGACAGGACCTACGAGCAGTACTTC.